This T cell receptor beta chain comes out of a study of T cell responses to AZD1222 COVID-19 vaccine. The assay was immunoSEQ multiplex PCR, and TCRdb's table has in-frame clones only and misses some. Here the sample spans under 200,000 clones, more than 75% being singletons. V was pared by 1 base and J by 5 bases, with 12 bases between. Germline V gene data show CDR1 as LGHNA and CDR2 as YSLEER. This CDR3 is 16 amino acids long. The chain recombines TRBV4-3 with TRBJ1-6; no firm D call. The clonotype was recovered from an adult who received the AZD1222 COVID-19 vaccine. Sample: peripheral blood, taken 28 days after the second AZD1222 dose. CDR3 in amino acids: CASSQGEAANNSPLHF. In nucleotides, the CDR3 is TGCGCCAGCAGCCAAGGGGAGGCAGCCAATAATTCACCCCTCCACTTT.